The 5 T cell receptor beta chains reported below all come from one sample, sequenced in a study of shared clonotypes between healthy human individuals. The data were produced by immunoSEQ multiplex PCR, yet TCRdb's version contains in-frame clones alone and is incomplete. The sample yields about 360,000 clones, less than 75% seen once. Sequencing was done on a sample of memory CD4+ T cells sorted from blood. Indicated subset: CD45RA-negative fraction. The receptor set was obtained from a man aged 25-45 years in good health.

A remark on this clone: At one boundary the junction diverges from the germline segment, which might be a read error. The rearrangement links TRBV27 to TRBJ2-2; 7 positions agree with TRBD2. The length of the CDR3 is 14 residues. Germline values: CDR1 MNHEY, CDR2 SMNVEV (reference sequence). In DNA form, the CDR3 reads TGTGCCAGCAGGAGCGGGACGAACGCCGGGGAGCTGTTTTTT. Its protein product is CASRSGTNAGELFF.

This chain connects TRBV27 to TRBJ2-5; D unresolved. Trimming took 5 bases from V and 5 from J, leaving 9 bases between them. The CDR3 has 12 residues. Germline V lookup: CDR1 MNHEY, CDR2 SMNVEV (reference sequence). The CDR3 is CASSLVGETQYF. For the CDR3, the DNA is TGTGCCAGCAGTCTGGTGGGGGAGACCCAGTACTTC.

Written as DNA, the CDR3 is TGCAGCGTTTGGACAGCGAACACTGAAGCTTTCTTT. This sequence encodes CSVWTANTEAFF. V and J are TRBV29-1 and TRBJ1-1, with D perhaps TRBD1 (6 bases). Per the germline V gene, CDR1 is SQVTM and CDR2 is ANQGSEA. The V and J ends lost 5 bases and 1 base respectively, with 8 bases between them. This CDR3 contains 12 residues.

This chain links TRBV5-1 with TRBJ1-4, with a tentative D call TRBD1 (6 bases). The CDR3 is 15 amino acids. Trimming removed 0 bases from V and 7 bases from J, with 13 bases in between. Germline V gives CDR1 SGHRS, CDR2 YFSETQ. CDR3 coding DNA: TGCGCCAGCAGCTTGGAGAGGCCCAGGGGTGAAAAACTGTTTTTT. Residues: CASSLERPRGEKLFF.

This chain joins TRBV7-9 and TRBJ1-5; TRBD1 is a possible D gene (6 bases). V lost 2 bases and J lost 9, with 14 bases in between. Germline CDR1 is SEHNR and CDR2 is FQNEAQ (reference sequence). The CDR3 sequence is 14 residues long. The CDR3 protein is CASSLSGGGRPQHF. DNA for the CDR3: TGTGCCAGCAGCTTAAGTGGCGGGGGCCGGCCCCAGCATTTT.